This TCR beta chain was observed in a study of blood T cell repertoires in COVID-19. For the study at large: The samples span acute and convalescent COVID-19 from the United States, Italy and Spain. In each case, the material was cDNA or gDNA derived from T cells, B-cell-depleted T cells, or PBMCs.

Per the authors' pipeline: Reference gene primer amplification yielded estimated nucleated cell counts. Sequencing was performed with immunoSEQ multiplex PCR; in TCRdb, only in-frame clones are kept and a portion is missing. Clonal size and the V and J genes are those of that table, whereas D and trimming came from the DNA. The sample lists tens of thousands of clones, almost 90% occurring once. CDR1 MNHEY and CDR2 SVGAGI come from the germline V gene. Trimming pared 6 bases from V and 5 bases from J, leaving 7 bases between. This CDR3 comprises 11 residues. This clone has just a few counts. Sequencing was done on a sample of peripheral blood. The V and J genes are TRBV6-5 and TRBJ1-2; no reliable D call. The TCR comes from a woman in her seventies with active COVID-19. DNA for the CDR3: TGTGCCAGCAGGGGCAATTATGGCTACACCTTC. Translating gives CASRGNYGYTF.